This TCR beta chain was sequenced in a study of response to subunit inactivated influenza vaccine. One entry per CDR3 protein results from TCRdb running MiXCR on the RT-PCR reads. The table lists some 540,000 distinct CDR3 sequences, approximately 22% of them singletons. The CDR3 loop spans 16 amino acids. Per germline, CDR1 MNHNS and CDR2 SASEGT. The J segment lost 6 bases and the V segment lost 2 bases, leaving 4 bases of the junction unmatched. These data are also associated with another study on T cells expressing NK-cell markers. That report notes: Template switching by 5'RACE with UMIs generated the TCR beta cDNA. CD3+CD56+NKG2C+, CD3+CD56+NKG2C- and CD3+CD56-NKG2C+ T cells, once sorted, supplied the TCR beta repertoires. Eight donors were sequenced, of whom seven were HCMV-seropositive, while the remaining one was HCMV-seronegative. The same clonotypes also predominated in the CD3+CD56-NKG2C+ fraction of a few donors.

The sequenced sample was CD4+ T cells sorted from PBMCs, obtained 12 days after vaccination. The V gene is TRBV6-1, the J gene TRBJ2-1; 13 bases are a match to TRBD2. The receptor was derived from a man between 45 and 60 years old who received an inactivated influenza vaccine. CDR3 sequence: CASSERTSGSGNEQFF. In DNA, the CDR3 is TGTGCCAGCAGTGAACGGACTAGCGGGAGTGGCAATGAGCAGTTCTTC.